A single sample gave rise to the 25 T cell receptor beta chains below, sequenced in a study of tumor-infiltrating lymphocytes in primary liver carcinoma. Starting material of 500 ng total RNA yielded TCR beta cDNA via a constant-region primer. Library construction for TCR beta comprised three nested multiplex PCR rounds performed with slightly modified ARM-PCR. TRBV1-TRBV30 forward primers and a C-beta reverse primer were used in the first two PCR rounds, which each ran for 10 cycles. TCRdb passed the multiplex PCR reads through MiXCR, listing each CDR3 protein once. The table lists hundreds of thousands of distinct CDR3 sequences, more than 55% of them singletons. In addition to blood RNA drawn from unsorted whole blood, germline DNA was extracted. The specimen was peripheral blood. Receptors originate from a woman aged 30 to 39 with primary liver carcinoma and hepatitis B virus infection.

This clonotype was seen a few times. The chain combines TRBV6-1 with TRBJ2-5; 12 bases align to TRBD1. The length of the CDR3 is 16 residues. V lost 4 bases and J lost 4; bases outside the gene matches: 7. Germline CDR1 MNHNS, CDR2 SASEGT. This CDR3 is CASSARDRGLRETQYF. The CDR3 DNA sequence: TGTGCCAGCAGTGCTCGGGACAGGGGGCTTCGAGAGACCCAGTACTTC.

The count of this clonotype is one. It is likely a read error, because the conserved phenylalanine at the end of the CDR3 is missing. The limits of the CDR3 on the DNA are not certain, so only TCRdb's listed CDR3 is given. The rearrangement links TRBV4-3 to TRBJ2-2; the table's D call, TRBD1, was not checked against the DNA. Germline CDR1 is LGHNA and CDR2 is YSLEER. The CDR3 sequence runs 16 residues, both termini included. CDR3: CASSQDYRDLPGELFV.

This chain connects TRBV6-1 to TRBJ1-1; tentatively, D is TRBD1 (5 bases). Germline CDR1 and CDR2: MNHNS and SASEGT. Trimming cost V 3 bases and J 5 bases, with 10 bases left between them. The length of the CDR3 is 13 residues. CDR3 protein: CASSDGGGTEAFF. The CDR3 DNA reads TGTGCCAGCAGTGACGGGGGGGGGACTGAAGCTTTCTTT.

Regarding this clonotype: This may be a read error, as it is one base from a much larger clone. The J gene is TRBJ2-1, the V gene TRBV12-5; no definite D call. Trimming left V 7 bases short and J 5 bases short, with 15 bases between. The CDR3 is 14 residues long. Germline loops: CDR1 LGHNT, CDR2 FRNRAP. CDR3 coding DNA: TGTGCTAGTGATGGAACGGTCATCCACAATGAGCAGTTCTTC. Its translation is CASDGTVIHNEQFF.

The chain recombines TRBV28 with TRBJ2-1; 8 positions agree with TRBD2. The CDR3 contains 15 residues. Germline values: CDR1 MDHEN, CDR2 SYDVKM. V lost 7 bases and J lost 3; bases outside the gene matches: 8. The CDR3, as DNA: TGTGCCAGCAACTCGGGAGGGCAACTCTACAATGAGCAGTTCTTC. Its translation is CASNSGGQLYNEQFF.

The V and J genes are TRBV4-1 and TRBJ1-5; unclear D gene. V lost 1 base and J 0 bases, leaving 10 bases between the germline ends. The CDR3 sequence is 16 residues long. CDR1 is MGHRA and CDR2 is YSYEKL in the germline V gene. In DNA form, the CDR3 reads TGCGCCAGCAGCCAAGCCGGGCAGGATAGCAATCAGCCCCAGCATTTT. It encodes CASSQAGQDSNQPQHF.

With respect to this clonotype: At one end, the junction sequence differs from germline, possibly due to a read error. The chain is built from TRBV11-2 and TRBJ2-6; TRBD1 or TRBD2 may be the D gene (5 bases each). The CDR3 spans 16 residues. Germline assignment: CDR1 SGHAT and CDR2 FQNNGV. CDR3 residues: CASSFTATRGANVLAF. For the CDR3, the DNA is TGTGCCAGCAGCTTCACAGCCACGCGAGGGGCCAACGTCCTGGCTTTC.

This clonotype showed up many times. The rearrangement uses TRBV11-2 and TRBJ2-4; a weak D match, TRBD2 (6 bases). From germline, CDR1 is SGHAT and CDR2 FQNNGV. The CDR3 runs 14 residues. V gave up 5 bases and J gave up 8 bases, with 16 bases separating them. In DNA form, the CDR3 reads TGTGCCAGCAGCGATCGACTAGGTGATGACATTCAGTACTTC. Translating it yields CASSDRLGDDIQYF.

On this clonotype: The CDR3 does not end in the conserved phenylalanine or tryptophan, so this is likely a read error. The chain uses TRBV30 and TRBJ1-1; 7 nucleotides agree with TRBD1. In germline, CDR1 is GTSNPN, CDR2 SVGIG (reference sequence). The CDR3 runs 13 residues. Germline trimming cut 6 bases from V and 5 bases from J; bases unmatched to any gene: 9. CDR3 bases: TGTGCCTGTGAAAGACAGGGAAGGACTGAAGCTTTCTCT. Protein product: CACERQGRTEAFS.

In regard to this clonotype: Sequence at one end of the junction differs from germline and may be a read error. This chain joins TRBV6-5 and TRBJ2-7; 7 bases align to TRBD1. CDR3 length equals 14 residues. Germline lookup yields CDR1 MNHEY and CDR2 SVGAGI. The CDR3 reads CVSSSPRQGPEQYF. The CDR3 DNA reads TGTGTCAGCAGTTCCCCCAGACAGGGCCCCGAGCAGTACTTC.

Turning to this clonotype: One end of the junction varies from germline; a read error may be responsible. The chain combines TRBV10-2 with TRBJ2-7, with TRBD1 identical over 10 bases. Germline V gene lookup returns CDR1 WSHSY and CDR2 SAAADI. This CDR3 comprises 14 residues. The CDR3 loop reads CPSSESGTGAEQYF. CDR3 in DNA: TGCCCCAGCAGTGAGTCAGGGACAGGGGCCGAGCAGTACTTC.

This clonotype appeared a few times. V and J are TRBV29-1 and TRBJ2-3; D is unresolved. Germline V CDR1 and CDR2: SQVTM, ANQGSEA. The V and J ends lost 3 bases and 2 bases respectively, with 9 bases between them. The CDR3 has 13 residues. The CDR3 loop reads CSVDSKLTDTQYF. CDR3 DNA sequence: TGCAGCGTTGACAGCAAGCTCACAGATACGCAGTATTTT.

The rearrangement links TRBV29-1 to TRBJ2-7, with 7 bases aligning to TRBD2. CDR1 and CDR2 (germline): SQVTM, ANQGSEA. The J segment lost 4 bases and the V segment lost 6 bases, leaving 12 bases of the junction unmatched. This CDR3 has 14 residues. CDR3 DNA sequence: TGCAGCGTAACCACTGGCGGGAGTAAGTACGAGCAGTACTTC. Translating it yields CSVTTGGSKYEQYF.

In regard to this clonotype: Germline is not matched at one junction end, which may reflect a read error. CDR3 nucleotide sequence: TGTGCCAGCAGCACCGGACTTCGAGGGGAAGAGACCCTGTACTTC. This codes for CASSTGLRGEETLYF. The chain recombines TRBV28 with TRBJ2-5; D may correspond to TRBD1 or TRBD2 (5 bases each). The CDR3 consists of 15 residues. The germline CDR1 and CDR2 sequences are MDHEN and SYDVKM.

The chain links TRBV6-5 to TRBJ2-7; D gene ambiguous. Looked up from germline, CDR1 is MNHEY and CDR2 is SVGAGI. The ends were cut back, 2 bases at V and 0 bases at J, with 5 bases in the middle. The CDR3 extends over 13 amino acids. CDR3 nucleotide sequence: TGTGCCAGCAGTTACCAATTCTCCTACGAGCAGTACTTC. Protein sequence: CASSYQFSYEQYF.

A remark on this clonotype: The junction differs from germline at one of its ends, possibly a read error. V gene TRBV29-1 combines with J gene TRBJ1-1, with D possibly TRBD1 on 6 matching bases. CDR3 size: 12 residues. CDR1 and CDR2 (germline): SQVTM, ANQGSEA. The CDR3 loop is CGVRTVNTEAFF. Here the CDR3 DNA reads TGCGGCGTACGGACAGTGAACACTGAAGCTTTCTTT.

To note about this clonotype: Being one base from a much bigger clone, this may be a read error. The chain recombines TRBV6-2 or TRBV6-3 with TRBJ2-5, with a tentative D call TRBD1 (6 bases). From germline, CDR1 is MNHEY and CDR2 SVGEGT. This CDR3 spans 15 amino acids. The ends were cut back, 4 bases at V and 2 bases at J, with 14 bases in the middle. The CDR3, as DNA: TGTGCCAGCAGTTCCGGACAGCGCCCTCAAGAGACCCAGTACTTC. It is translated as CASSSGQRPQETQYF.

This rearrangement joins TRBV6-2 or TRBV6-3 to TRBJ2-1; D is possibly TRBD2 (6 bases). The germline V gene has CDR1 MNHEY and CDR2 SVGEGT. CDR3 size: 12 residues. V was cut by 7 bases and J by 8 bases, with 12 bases left in between. Here the CDR3 reads CASIGGIYEQFF. The CDR3 coding sequence is TGTGCCAGCATTGGGGGGATTTATGAGCAGTTCTTC.

The gene calls are TRBV29-1 and TRBJ2-7, with TRBD2 as a possible D gene (6 bases). The CDR3 has 15 amino acids. Trimming shortened V by 2 bases and J by 0 bases, and 14 bases separated the two germline ends. CDR1 and CDR2 (germline): SQVTM, ANQGSEA. The CDR3 nucleotides are TGCAGCGTTGAAAACCGGGACTTAAACTCCTACGAGCAGTACTTC. Protein sequence: CSVENRDLNSYEQYF.

Worth noting for this clonotype: The junction does not match germline at one end; this may be a read error. The V gene is TRBV4-3, the J gene TRBJ2-3; 9 positions match TRBD1. The CDR3 covers 13 residues. The germline CDR1 and CDR2 sequences are LGHNA and YSLEER. The CDR3 here is CTSTQNRDRAQYF. The DNA for the CDR3 is TGCACCAGCACCCAGAACCGGGACAGGGCGCAGTATTTT.

For this clonotype: Its ends do not fully match the called genes, so a read error is possible. V and J are TRBV11-2 and TRBJ2-3; possibly TRBD1 for D (5 bases). Looked up from germline, CDR1 is SGHAT and CDR2 is FQNNGV. This CDR3 is 14 amino acids long. CDR3 DNA: TGTGCCAGCAGTTTAGGTCGCAGGGCAGATACGCAGTATTTT. Amino acid sequence: CASSLGRRADTQYF.

Details on this clonotype: A read error may explain this, as a much larger clone is one base away. This chain joins TRBV10-3 and TRBJ2-1; no reliable D call. With 1 base removed from V and 7 bases from J, the gap between germline ends came to 11 bases. Per the germline V gene, CDR1 is ENHRY and CDR2 is SYGVKD. The CDR3 consists of 14 residues. The CDR3 sequence is CAISEFCSLNEQFF. Here the CDR3 DNA reads TGTGCCATCAGTGAGTTCTGTAGTTTGAATGAGCAGTTCTTC.

This clonotype was detected many times. The chain joins TRBV12-3 or TRBV12-4 to TRBJ2-7, with TRBD2 matching over 12 bases. V dropped 5 bases and J dropped 4; count of bases not matched to a gene: 3. The CDR3 length is 14 residues. CDR3 nucleotides: TGTGCCAGCAGTAAGACTAGCGGGAGTTACGAGCAGTACTTC. Its protein is CASSKTSGSYEQYF.

This chain uses TRBV4-2 with TRBJ1-3; D call uncertain. Trimming shortened V by 0 bases and J by 7 bases, and 7 bases separated the two germline ends. The CDR3 runs 13 residues. Germline V CDR1 and CDR2: LGHNA, YNFKEQ. This chain's CDR3 is CASSQENLNTIYF. The CDR3, as DNA: TGTGCCAGCAGCCAAGAGAATCTGAACACCATATATTTT.

Concerning this clonotype itself: A much more abundant neighbour one base away suggests this may be a read error. The chain carries TRBV6-1 and TRBJ2-1; 7 bases map to TRBD1. The CDR3 is made up of 13 amino acids. Germline values: CDR1 MNHNS, CDR2 SASEGT. V lost 6 bases, J lost 5 bases, and 4 bases stayed unmatched. CDR3 region: CASRGDRDNEQFF. Written as DNA, the CDR3 is TGTGCCAGCAGAGGTGACAGGGACAATGAGCAGTTCTTC.